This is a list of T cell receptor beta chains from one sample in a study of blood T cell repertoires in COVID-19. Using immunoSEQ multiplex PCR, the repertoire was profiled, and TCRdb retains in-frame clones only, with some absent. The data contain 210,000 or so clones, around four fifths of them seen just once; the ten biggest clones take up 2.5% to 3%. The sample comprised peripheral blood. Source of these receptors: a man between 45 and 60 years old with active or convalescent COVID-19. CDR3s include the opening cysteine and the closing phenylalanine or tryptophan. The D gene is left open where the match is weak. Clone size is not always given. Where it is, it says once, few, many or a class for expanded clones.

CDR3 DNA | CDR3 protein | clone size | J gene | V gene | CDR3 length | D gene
TGTGCCAGCAGCGAACAGGGAAAGGAAGAAAAACTGTTTTTT | CASSEQGKEEKLFF | NA | TRBJ1-4 | TRBV9 | 14 | NA
TGTGCCAGCAGCCAAGGGCTCTGGAGAGCTTTCTTT | CASSQGLWRAFF | few | TRBJ1-1 | TRBV3-1/TRBV3-2 | 12 | NA
TGCAGCGTTGAGACAGGGGGCTACTATGGCTACACCTTC | CSVETGGYYGYTF | NA | TRBJ1-2 | TRBV29-1 | 13 | TRBD1
TGTGCCAGCAGACCCGATTACAGTAGAAATCAGCCCCAGCATTTT | CASRPDYSRNQPQHF | NA | TRBJ1-5 | TRBV7-2 | 15 | NA
TGTGCCAGCAGTGAGGGGAGCGGGACAGATACGCAGTATTTT | CASSEGSGTDTQYF | NA | TRBJ2-3 | TRBV2 | 14 | NA
TGTGCCAGCAGTGCAGAAGGGGGACTATCTTACGAGCAGTACTTC | CASSAEGGLSYEQYF | NA | TRBJ2-7 | TRBV11-2 | 15 | NA
TGTGCCAGCAAATCTGCCAGGGATCCCATTTATGGCTACACCTTC | CASKSARDPIYGYTF | NA | TRBJ1-2 | TRBV27 | 15 | NA
TGCGCCAGCGGCCGAGGGCAGGGAGGCTCCTACGAGCAGTACTTC | CASGRGQGGSYEQYF | NA | TRBJ2-7 | TRBV5-1 | 15 | NA
TGCGCCAGCAGCTCGGGGGGCAGGGGGCTTGGGGCAGATACGCAGTATTTT | CASSSGGRGLGADTQYF | few | TRBJ2-3 | TRBV4-1 | 17 | NA
TGTGCCAGCAGCTGGAGGACAGGGCCAATGGGGGAAAAACTGTTTTTT | CASSWRTGPMGEKLFF | NA | TRBJ1-4 | TRBV5-6 | 16 | TRBD1
TGTGCCAGCAGTGAAGCGCGGAACAGGGGGTATTCACCCCTCCACTTT | CASSEARNRGYSPLHF | NA | TRBJ1-6 | TRBV2 | 16 | TRBD1
TGTGCCAGCGGAACTCAGGTTCCTGGCTACACCTTC | CASGTQVPGYTF | NA | TRBJ1-2 | TRBV12-3/TRBV12-4 | 12 | NA
TGTGCCACCAGTGAAAAGGGACAGCAGTCGAACACTGAAGCTTTCTTT | CATSEKGQQSNTEAFF | NA | TRBJ1-1 | TRBV24-1 | 16 | TRBD1
TGCAGCGTTGAGAGGGGGCGGCGAACTGAAGCTTTCTTT | CSVERGRRTEAFF | NA | TRBJ1-1 | TRBV29-1 | 13 | TRBD1
TGTGCCAGCAGTCGAGGACAAGGATCCTACAATGAGCAGTTCTTC | CASSRGQGSYNEQFF | NA | TRBJ2-1 | TRBV7-6 | 15 | NA
TGTGCCAGCAGTAAGGACAGATACTACGAGCAGTACTTC | CASSKDRYYEQYF | NA | TRBJ2-7 | TRBV7-3 | 13 | NA
TGTGCCAGCAGTTTGGGGCAGGAAGCTTTCTTT | CASSLGQEAFF | NA | TRBJ1-1 | TRBV12-3/TRBV12-4 | 11 | NA
TGTGCCAGCAGTTCCCGACAGGGCCGGGGGTATGGAAACATTCAGTACTTC | CASSSRQGRGYGNIQYF | NA | TRBJ2-4 | TRBV6-2/TRBV6-3 | 17 | NA
TGCGCCAGCAGCGGCAACGGGGGACGCACTGAAGCTTTCTTT | CASSGNGGRTEAFF | NA | TRBJ1-1 | TRBV5-1 | 14 | NA
TGTGCCAGCAGCGTAGACCCGACAGGGTGGGAGACCCAGTACTTC | CASSVDPTGWETQYF | NA | TRBJ2-5 | TRBV9 | 15 | TRBD1
TGTGCCAGCAGTTTCACCCCAAGCGGTCCCTACGAGCAGTACTTC | CASSFTPSGPYEQYF | many | TRBJ2-7 | TRBV27 | 15 | NA
TGTGCCAGTTTACTAGCGGGGGAGCAGTTCTTC | CASLLAGEQFF | once | TRBJ2-1 | TRBV19 | 11 | TRBD2
TGTGCCAGCGCGCGTTCCGGGGAACGAGCTAACTATGGCTACACCTTC | CASARSGERANYGYTF | NA | TRBJ1-2 | TRBV2 | 16 | NA
TGTGCTAGTGGTTCGGCAGGGGGCACTGAAGCTTTCTTT | CASGSAGGTEAFF | NA | TRBJ1-1 | TRBV12-5 | 13 | TRBD1
TGCGCCAGCAGCTTGGTCGTGTCCGCCGGGGGAGAGCAGTACTTC | CASSLVVSAGGEQYF | NA | TRBJ2-7 | TRBV5-1 | 15 | NA
TGTGCCACCAGTGATTTGCAGCCTCAGGGAGGACCCCCTGATACGCAGTATTTT | CATSDLQPQGGPPDTQYF | NA | TRBJ2-3 | TRBV24-1 | 18 | NA
TGTGCCAGCAGTGAGGGACAGTTAAACTATGGCTACACCTTC | CASSEGQLNYGYTF | NA | TRBJ1-2 | TRBV28 | 14 | TRBD1
TGTGCCAGCAGTTTAGGCGCGGGAGGCTCCTACAATGAGCAGTTCTTC | CASSLGAGGSYNEQFF | NA | TRBJ2-1 | TRBV27 | 16 | TRBD2
TGTGCCAGCAGTTACTTTACTAGCGGGAGTTTCTACGAGCAGTACTTC | CASSYFTSGSFYEQYF | NA | TRBJ2-7 | TRBV6-5 | 16 | TRBD2
TGTGCCAGCAGCCTTAGCGGTTCCTACAATGAGCAGTTCTTC | CASSLSGSYNEQFF | NA | TRBJ2-1 | TRBV3-1/TRBV3-2 | 14 | NA
TGTGCCAGCACCCCTCTCCCGGGGGTCAGGCAGTACTTC | CASTPLPGVRQYF | NA | TRBJ2-7 | TRBV28 | 13 | NA
TGTGCCAGCAGCGTAGAGTTCGGGGGAGGACCCCAGCATTTT | CASSVEFGGGPQHF | NA | TRBJ1-5 | TRBV9 | 14 | NA
TGTGCCAGCACCTCGACATTCAACACTGAAGCTTTCTTT | CASTSTFNTEAFF | NA | TRBJ1-1 | TRBV6-5 | 13 | NA
TGTGCCAGCACCGCCTTGGGACAGTCAATCAATGAGCAGTTCTTC | CASTALGQSINEQFF | NA | TRBJ2-1 | TRBV6-5 | 15 | TRBD1
TGCGCCAGCACCAGCCTAGCGGGAGCGAGCAATGAGCAGTTCTTC | CASTSLAGASNEQFF | few | TRBJ2-1 | TRBV5-1 | 15 | TRBD2
TGTGCCAGCAGTACATTTTATCAGCCCCAGCATTTT | CASSTFYQPQHF | NA | TRBJ1-5 | TRBV6-2/TRBV6-3 | 12 | NA
TGTGCCAGCAGCTTATCAGTCCCATTCTCCTACAATGAGCAGTTCTTC | CASSLSVPFSYNEQFF | NA | TRBJ2-1 | TRBV28 | 16 | NA
TGCGCCAGCAGCCCGGACTCCTCGTCCTACAATGAGCAGTTCTTC | CASSPDSSSYNEQFF | NA | TRBJ2-1 | TRBV5-1 | 15 | NA
TGTGCCAGCAGTTTACTAACCAACAATGAGCAGTTCTTC | CASSLLTNNEQFF | NA | TRBJ2-1 | TRBV27 | 13 | NA
TGCGCCAGCAGCTTGTCAGGATCGGGGACTGAAGCTTTCTTT | CASSLSGSGTEAFF | NA | TRBJ1-1 | TRBV5-1 | 14 | NA
TGCAGCGTTGGAGGTGGATTACTGAACGCTGAAGCTTTCTTT | CSVGGGLLNAEAFF | NA | TRBJ1-1 | TRBV29-1 | 14 | NA
TGTGCCAACCAGGGTGGTAGGACCTATGGCTACACCTTC | CANQGGRTYGYTF | NA | TRBJ1-2 | TRBV7-9 | 13 | NA
TGTGCCACCAGCTCCCTAAGGGACAGGGCAACTGAAGCTTTCTTT | CATSSLRDRATEAFF | NA | TRBJ1-1 | TRBV15 | 15 | TRBD1
TGCGCCAGCAGCTTGGGGAATCCGGCTAGCTATGGCTACACCTTC | CASSLGNPASYGYTF | NA | TRBJ1-2 | TRBV5-1 | 15 | NA
TGTGCCAGCAGCCAGGACAGGGCCCTGGAGACCCAGTACTTC | CASSQDRALETQYF | NA | TRBJ2-5 | TRBV11-1 | 14 | TRBD1